This TCR beta chain was recorded in a study of memory CD4+ T cells and cytomegalovirus serostatus. Background on the study: Of the healthy Belgian adults, 8 to 10 were CMV seropositive and approximately 25 seronegative.

Single viable CD3+CD4+CD8-CD45RO+ cells were sorted as the memory CD4+ T cells. Germline values: CDR1 SQVTM, CDR2 ANQGSEA. V lost 4 bases, J lost 0 bases, and 10 bases lay in between. The CDR3 has 14 residues. In the source study's methods: Out-of-frame sequences were removed, leaving some 2 million distinct TCRbeta sequences. Profiled with immunoSEQ multiplex PCR; TCRdb holds only in-frame clones, not every one. For V, J and clone size, that table is used; D and trimming come from the DNA. The profile shows approximately 41,000 clones, 60% to 85% of them singletons. V and J are TRBV29-1 and TRBJ2-1; D might be TRBD1 (5 bases). The TCR comes from an adult in good health and CMV-seronegative. Sequenced material: memory CD4+ T cells from blood. The CDR3 DNA reads TGCAGCGTTGTAGGGGCAGCCTCCTACAATGAGCAGTTCTTC. This translates into CSVVGAASYNEQFF.